Below, one T cell receptor (beta chain) is given with its context. The CDR3 has 15 amino acids. CDR1 and CDR2 from the germline V gene are SGDLS and YYNGEE. The germline V and J ends were trimmed by 3 bases and 5 bases, with 17 bases remaining between them. The data are from a study of cytomegalovirus exposure and HLA in healthy donors. Primers for the PCR totalled 60 Vbeta and 13 Jbeta. The data were produced by immunoSEQ multiplex PCR, yet TCRdb's version contains in-frame clones alone and is incomplete. The sample has about 140,000 clones; roughly 74% are singletons. Sequenced sample: PBMCs. This clonotype was obtained from a man aged 35-49 years in good health and CMV-seronegative. The J gene is TRBJ1-2, the V gene TRBV9, with D perhaps matching TRBD1 (5 bases). CDR3 region: CASSENYGREYGYTF. DNA of the CDR3: TGTGCCAGCAGCGAGAATTATGGCAGGGAATATGGCTACACCTTC.